The sequence of this T cell receptor (beta chain) was determined in a study of patients and donors after allogeneic stem cell transplantation. The CDR3 sequence is 15 residues long. Trimming took off 5 bases at V and 3 bases at J, with 14 bases between the two ends. Via MiXCR, TCRdb re-called the RT-PCR reads, giving one row per CDR3 protein. The table records some 150,000 distinct CDR3 sequences, approximately 35% of them present only once. What was sequenced was blood, either unsorted or a sorted T cell fraction (not recorded which). The receptor was isolated from a human donor who was either an allogeneic HSCT recipient or a stem cell or donor lymphocyte infusion donor (not recorded which). It is not recorded whose cells these are; they may come from a transplant donor. The chain couples TRBV12-3 or TRBV12-4 to TRBJ1-5; TRBD1 is a possible D gene (5 bases). CDR3 nucleotide sequence: TGTGCCAGCAGTCACTCCAGGGAGACCAATCAGCCCCAGCATTTT. This gives the protein CASSHSRETNQPQHF.